A selection of T cell receptor beta chains follows, all from one sample in a study of cytomegalovirus exposure and HLA in healthy donors. This table comes from immunoSEQ multiplex PCR, and its TCRdb copy is limited to in-frame clones, with some not included. This repertoire includes 200,000 to 250,000 clones. The material sequenced was PBMCs. These receptor sequences come from a girl aged 2-15 years in good health and CMV-seropositive. The CDR3 runs from the conserved cysteine through the conserved F or W. Each record gives: CDR3 DNA, CDR3 protein, CDR3 length, D gene, V gene, J gene. A D gene is named only where the DNA matches it firmly.

CDR3 DNA: TGTGCCAGCAGTTACTTCCCTGCGGGCGAGCAGTACTTC; CDR3 protein: CASSYFPAGEQYF; CDR3 length: 13; D gene: -; V gene: TRBV6-5; J gene: TRBJ2-7
CDR3 DNA: TGTGCCAGCAGCCCCGGGACAGGGTTATACGGTGGCTACACCTTC; CDR3 protein: CASSPGTGLYGGYTF; CDR3 length: 15; D gene: TRBD1; V gene: TRBV14; J gene: TRBJ1-2
CDR3 DNA: TGTGCCAGCAGAGTTACGGGACTAGGGGGTGAGCAGTTCTTC; CDR3 protein: CASRVTGLGGEQFF; CDR3 length: 14; D gene: TRBD2; V gene: TRBV2; J gene: TRBJ2-1
CDR3 DNA: TGCGCCAGCAGTGTACACCGGGCTGGAAACACCATATATTTT; CDR3 protein: CASSVHRAGNTIYF; CDR3 length: 14; D gene: -; V gene: TRBV10-1; J gene: TRBJ1-3
CDR3 DNA: TGCGCCAGCAGCCAGACTAGCGGGAGGGTGGAGACCCAGTACTTC; CDR3 protein: CASSQTSGRVETQYF; CDR3 length: 15; D gene: TRBD2; V gene: TRBV4-1; J gene: TRBJ2-5
CDR3 DNA: TGTACCAGCAGTTTTCGCCCAGGGGGTGACGACACTGAAGCTTTCTTT; CDR3 protein: CTSSFRPGGDDTEAFF; CDR3 length: 16; D gene: TRBD1; V gene: TRBV28; J gene: TRBJ1-1
CDR3 DNA: TGTGCCACCAGCCGTCACGGCAATGAGCAGTTCTTC; CDR3 protein: CATSRHGNEQFF; CDR3 length: 12; D gene: -; V gene: TRBV15; J gene: TRBJ2-1
CDR3 DNA: TGCAGCGTTGAAGAGGGTGGGACAGTAGTCTATGGCTACACCTTC; CDR3 protein: CSVEEGGTVVYGYTF; CDR3 length: 15; D gene: TRBD1; V gene: TRBV29-1; J gene: TRBJ1-2
CDR3 DNA: TGTGCCAGCAGTTTATTCGCTAGGAACACCGGGGAGCTGTTTTTT; CDR3 protein: CASSLFARNTGELFF; CDR3 length: 15; D gene: -; V gene: TRBV27; J gene: TRBJ2-2
CDR3 DNA: TGTGCCAGCAGTTTATGGGGCCCGGGACAGGGAGGCTACGAGCAGTACTTC; CDR3 protein: CASSLWGPGQGGYEQYF; CDR3 length: 17; D gene: TRBD1; V gene: TRBV28; J gene: TRBJ2-7
CDR3 DNA: TGCAGCGTTGGGTACAGGGTAGCTAACAATGAGCAGTTCTTC; CDR3 protein: CSVGYRVANNEQFF; CDR3 length: 14; D gene: -; V gene: TRBV29-1; J gene: TRBJ2-1
CDR3 DNA: TGTGCCAGCAGCTTTGGCGGGAATCAGCCCCAGCATTTT; CDR3 protein: CASSFGGNQPQHF; CDR3 length: 13; D gene: -; V gene: TRBV7-2; J gene: TRBJ1-5
CDR3 DNA: TGCGCCAGCAGCACAGGGGAGACCACTGAAGCTTTCTTT; CDR3 protein: CASSTGETTEAFF; CDR3 length: 13; D gene: TRBD1; V gene: TRBV10-2; J gene: TRBJ1-1
CDR3 DNA: TGTGCCAGCAGAACGGGACGGCGGAGGGATGAAAAACTGTTTTTT; CDR3 protein: CASRTGRRRDEKLFF; CDR3 length: 15; D gene: -; V gene: TRBV6-5; J gene: TRBJ1-4
CDR3 DNA: TGCAGCGTTGGGGGCGGAGCGAACACCGGGGAGCTGTTTTTT; CDR3 protein: CSVGGGANTGELFF; CDR3 length: 14; D gene: -; V gene: TRBV29-1; J gene: TRBJ2-2
CDR3 DNA: TGTGCCAGCAGCTTAGGCGGACAGGGGTCCCTTCGGTCTTTCTTT; CDR3 protein: CASSLGGQGSLRSFF; CDR3 length: 15; D gene: TRBD1; V gene: TRBV11-2; J gene: TRBJ1-1
CDR3 DNA: TGTGCCAGCAGCCAGGGGGTTAGGGGGATGAACTATGGCTACACCTTC; CDR3 protein: CASSQGVRGMNYGYTF; CDR3 length: 16; D gene: TRBD1; V gene: TRBV5-4; J gene: TRBJ1-2
CDR3 DNA: TGCAGCGTTGAGGCCAGACTCTCTGGAAACACCATATATTTT; CDR3 protein: CSVEARLSGNTIYF; CDR3 length: 14; D gene: -; V gene: TRBV29-1; J gene: TRBJ1-3
CDR3 DNA: TGTGCCAGCAGTTTGGGACGGGGGGGCTACAATGAGCAGTTCTTC; CDR3 protein: CASSLGRGGYNEQFF; CDR3 length: 15; D gene: TRBD2; V gene: TRBV28; J gene: TRBJ2-1
CDR3 DNA: TGTGCCAGCAGTCCTTTATACCGGGACAGAAATCAGCCCCAGCATTTT; CDR3 protein: CASSPLYRDRNQPQHF; CDR3 length: 16; D gene: TRBD1; V gene: TRBV28; J gene: TRBJ1-5
CDR3 DNA: TGTGCCAGCAGCTTAAGGCTAGCGGGAGGTGGAGGCACAGATACGCAGTATTTT; CDR3 protein: CASSLRLAGGGGTDTQYF; CDR3 length: 18; D gene: TRBD2; V gene: TRBV7-6; J gene: TRBJ2-3
CDR3 DNA: TGTGCCACCCCCGCACTTCTAGGAAACACCATATATTTT; CDR3 protein: CATPALLGNTIYF; CDR3 length: 13; D gene: -; V gene: TRBV9; J gene: TRBJ1-3
CDR3 DNA: TGCGCCAGCAGCCAGTTGGGGACTAAATTAAGCTCCTACAATGAGCAGTTCTTC; CDR3 protein: CASSQLGTKLSSYNEQFF; CDR3 length: 18; D gene: TRBD2; V gene: TRBV4-1; J gene: TRBJ2-1
CDR3 DNA: TGTGCCAGTAGCGGGGGCTCTGGGGCCAACGTCCTGACTTTC; CDR3 protein: CASSGGSGANVLTF; CDR3 length: 14; D gene: -; V gene: TRBV19; J gene: TRBJ2-6
CDR3 DNA: TGCAGCGTTATAAGCGGGAGGGGCACAGATACGCAGTATTTT; CDR3 protein: CSVISGRGTDTQYF; CDR3 length: 14; D gene: TRBD2; V gene: TRBV29-1; J gene: TRBJ2-3
CDR3 DNA: TGTGCCAGTGGATCCGGGGGGGCTGTTGGAAACACCATATATTTT; CDR3 protein: CASGSGGAVGNTIYF; CDR3 length: 15; D gene: -; V gene: TRBV28; J gene: TRBJ1-3
CDR3 DNA: TGTGCCAGTAGTATTATGGGGGGTAGCAATCAGCCCCAGCATTTT; CDR3 protein: CASSIMGGSNQPQHF; CDR3 length: 15; D gene: -; V gene: TRBV19; J gene: TRBJ1-5
CDR3 DNA: TGTGCCAGCAGTTTTCGGGGGTATGGAACCTACGAGCAGTACTTC; CDR3 protein: CASSFRGYGTYEQYF; CDR3 length: 15; D gene: -; V gene: TRBV28; J gene: TRBJ2-7
CDR3 DNA: TGTGCCAGCAGTTGGGACAGAACGAACTATGGCTACACCTTC; CDR3 protein: CASSWDRTNYGYTF; CDR3 length: 14; D gene: TRBD1; V gene: TRBV6-5; J gene: TRBJ1-2
CDR3 DNA: TGTGCCATCGGGAGGGATGAGCAGTTCTTC; CDR3 protein: CAIGRDEQFF; CDR3 length: 10; D gene: TRBD2; V gene: TRBV10-3; J gene: TRBJ2-1
CDR3 DNA: TGTGCCAGCAGAGGGGAGGGGAGCGAAAAACTGTTTTTT; CDR3 protein: CASRGEGSEKLFF; CDR3 length: 13; D gene: -; V gene: TRBV6-1; J gene: TRBJ1-4
CDR3 DNA: TGTGCCAGTAGTTGGGGCCAGGGGGGCACAGATACGCAGTATTTT; CDR3 protein: CASSWGQGGTDTQYF; CDR3 length: 15; D gene: TRBD1; V gene: TRBV19; J gene: TRBJ2-3
CDR3 DNA: TGTGCCAGCAGCTTAGTTTATAGGGGGCGGTTTTTTAAGACCCAGTACTTC; CDR3 protein: CASSLVYRGRFFKTQYF; CDR3 length: 17; D gene: TRBD1; V gene: TRBV7-6; J gene: TRBJ2-5
CDR3 DNA: TGTGCCAGCAGCTTAGATAGGTTAGGGGTGACCCAGTACTTC; CDR3 protein: CASSLDRLGVTQYF; CDR3 length: 14; D gene: -; V gene: TRBV11-2; J gene: TRBJ2-5